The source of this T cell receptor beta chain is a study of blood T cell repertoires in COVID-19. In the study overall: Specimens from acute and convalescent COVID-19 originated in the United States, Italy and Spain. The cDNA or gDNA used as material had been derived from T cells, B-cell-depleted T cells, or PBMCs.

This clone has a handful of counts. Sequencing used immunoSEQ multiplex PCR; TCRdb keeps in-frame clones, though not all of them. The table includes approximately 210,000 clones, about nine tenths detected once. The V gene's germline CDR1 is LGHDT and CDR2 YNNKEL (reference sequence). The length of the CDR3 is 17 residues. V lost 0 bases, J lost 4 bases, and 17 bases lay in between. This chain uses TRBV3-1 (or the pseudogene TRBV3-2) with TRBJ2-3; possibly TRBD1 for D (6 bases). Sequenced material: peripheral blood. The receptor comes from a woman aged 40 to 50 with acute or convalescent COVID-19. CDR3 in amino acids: CASSQEGNRVNADTQYF. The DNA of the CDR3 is TGTGCCAGCAGCCAAGAAGGTAACAGGGTTAATGCAGATACGCAGTATTTT.